This T cell receptor (beta chain) was identified during a study of T-cell reconstitution after alpha-beta-depleted transplantation in children. Broader study findings: The main origin of T-cell counts and diversity one year after transplant was newly produced T cells. Several hundred graft clones that had expanded were reportedly the source of alpha-beta T cells about two months after transplant.

The CDR3 is 19 residues long. Losses at the gene ends were 4 bases for V and 0 bases for J; bases not matched to a gene: 15. CDR1 is SGHAT, CDR2 FQDESV, per germline (reference sequence). Researchers prepared the TCRbeta library using unique molecular identifiers, the study reports. TCRdb passed the PCR reads through MiXCR, listing each CDR3 protein once. In the table there are around 700,000 distinct CDR3 sequences, about an eighth of which are singletons. With respect to this clonotype: Its antigen remains unidentified.

The sequenced sample was PBMCs, obtained before TCRalphabeta/CD19-depleted stem cell transplant. The chain couples TRBV11-1 to TRBJ2-3, with 8 bases that match TRBD2. This receptor was taken from a girl aged 2-15 years with congenital amegakaryocytic thrombocytopenia, due to receive a stem cell transplant. CDR3 sequence reads: CASSYLKTLPSGSTDTQYF. The CDR3 DNA is TGTGCCAGCAGCTACCTGAAGACCTTACCTAGCGGGAGCACAGATACGCAGTATTTT.